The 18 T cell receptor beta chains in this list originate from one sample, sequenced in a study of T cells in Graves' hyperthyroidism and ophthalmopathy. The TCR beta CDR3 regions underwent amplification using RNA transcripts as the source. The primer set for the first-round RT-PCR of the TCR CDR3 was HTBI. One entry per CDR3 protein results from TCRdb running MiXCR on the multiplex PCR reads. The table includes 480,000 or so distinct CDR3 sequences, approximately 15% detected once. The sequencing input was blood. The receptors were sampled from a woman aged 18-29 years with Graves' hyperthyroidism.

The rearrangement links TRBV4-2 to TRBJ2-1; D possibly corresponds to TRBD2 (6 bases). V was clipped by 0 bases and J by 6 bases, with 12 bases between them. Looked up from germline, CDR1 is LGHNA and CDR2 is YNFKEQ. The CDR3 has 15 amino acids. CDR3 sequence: CASSQDPGSGNEQFF. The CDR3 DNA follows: TGTGCCAGCAGCCAAGATCCCGGGAGTGGCAATGAGCAGTTCTTC.

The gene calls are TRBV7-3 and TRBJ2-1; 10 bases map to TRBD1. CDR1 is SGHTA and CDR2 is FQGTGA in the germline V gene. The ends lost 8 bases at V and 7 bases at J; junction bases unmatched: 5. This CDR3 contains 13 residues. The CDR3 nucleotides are TGTGCCAGCTCTGACAGGGGGCGAAATGAGCAGTTCTTC. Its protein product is CASSDRGRNEQFF.

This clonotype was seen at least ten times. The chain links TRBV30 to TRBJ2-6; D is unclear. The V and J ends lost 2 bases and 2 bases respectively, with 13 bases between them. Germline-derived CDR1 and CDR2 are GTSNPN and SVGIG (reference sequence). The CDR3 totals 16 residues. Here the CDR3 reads CAWSPLGYAGANVLTF. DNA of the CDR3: TGTGCCTGGAGTCCCCTGGGGTATGCTGGGGCCAACGTCCTGACTTTC.

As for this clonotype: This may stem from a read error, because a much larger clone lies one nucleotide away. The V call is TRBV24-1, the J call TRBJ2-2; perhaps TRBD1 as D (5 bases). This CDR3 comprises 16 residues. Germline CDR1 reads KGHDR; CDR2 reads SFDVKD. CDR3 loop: CAASDGRGRNTGELFF. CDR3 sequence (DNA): TGTGCCGCCAGTGATGGAAGGGGTCGGAACACCGGGGAGCTGTTTTTT.

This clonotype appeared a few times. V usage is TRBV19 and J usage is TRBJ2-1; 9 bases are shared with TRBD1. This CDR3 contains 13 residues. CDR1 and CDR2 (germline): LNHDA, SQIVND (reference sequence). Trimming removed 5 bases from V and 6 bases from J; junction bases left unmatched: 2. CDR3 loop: CASSVTGGNEQFF. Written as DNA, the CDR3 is TGTGCCAGTAGTGTGACAGGGGGCAATGAGCAGTTCTTC.

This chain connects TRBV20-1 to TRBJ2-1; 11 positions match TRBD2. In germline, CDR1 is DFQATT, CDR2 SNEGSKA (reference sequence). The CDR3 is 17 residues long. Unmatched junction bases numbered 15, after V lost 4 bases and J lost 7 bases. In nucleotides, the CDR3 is TGCAGTGCTAAACCTCTGACCGGGACTAGCGGATTGAATGAGCAGTTCTTC. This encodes CSAKPLTGTSGLNEQFF.

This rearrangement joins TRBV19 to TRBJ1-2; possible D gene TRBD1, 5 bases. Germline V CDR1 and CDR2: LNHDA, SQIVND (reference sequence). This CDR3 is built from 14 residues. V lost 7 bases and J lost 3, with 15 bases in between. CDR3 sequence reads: CASKSGQGDYGYTF. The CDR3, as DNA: TGTGCCAGTAAAAGCGGCCAGGGAGACTATGGCTACACCTTC.

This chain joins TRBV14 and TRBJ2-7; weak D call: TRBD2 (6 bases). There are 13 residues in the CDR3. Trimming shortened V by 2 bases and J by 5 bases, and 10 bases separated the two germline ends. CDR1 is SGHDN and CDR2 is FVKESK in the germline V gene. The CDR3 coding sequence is TGTGCCAGCAGCCAATTTCCGGGAGACGAGCAGTACTTC. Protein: CASSQFPGDEQYF. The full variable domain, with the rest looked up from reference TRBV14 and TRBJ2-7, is EAGVTQFPSHSVIEKGQTVTLRCDPISGHDNLYWYRRVMGKEIKFLLHFVKESKQDESGMPNNRFLAERTGGTYSTLKVQPAELEDSGVYFCASSQFPGDEQYFGPGTRLTVT.

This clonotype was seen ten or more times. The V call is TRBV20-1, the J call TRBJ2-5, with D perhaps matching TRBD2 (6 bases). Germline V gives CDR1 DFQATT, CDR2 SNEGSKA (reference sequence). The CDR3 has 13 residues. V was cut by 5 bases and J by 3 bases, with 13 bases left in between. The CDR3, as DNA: TGCAGTGCTCTACTAGCCCGAGAAGAGACCCAGTACTTC. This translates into CSALLAREETQYF.

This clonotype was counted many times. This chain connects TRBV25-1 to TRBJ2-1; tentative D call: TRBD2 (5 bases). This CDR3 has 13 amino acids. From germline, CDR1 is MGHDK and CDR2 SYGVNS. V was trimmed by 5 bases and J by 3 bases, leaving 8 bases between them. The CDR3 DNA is TGTGCCAGCAGTCGGGGTGGCTACAATGAGCAGTTCTTC. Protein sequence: CASSRGGYNEQFF. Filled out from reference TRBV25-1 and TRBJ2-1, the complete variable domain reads EADIYQTPRYLVIGTGKKITLECSQTMGHDKMYWYQQDPGMELHLIHYSYGVNSTEKGDLSSESTVSRIRTEHFPLTLESARPSHTSQYLCASSRGGYNEQFFGPGTRLTVL.

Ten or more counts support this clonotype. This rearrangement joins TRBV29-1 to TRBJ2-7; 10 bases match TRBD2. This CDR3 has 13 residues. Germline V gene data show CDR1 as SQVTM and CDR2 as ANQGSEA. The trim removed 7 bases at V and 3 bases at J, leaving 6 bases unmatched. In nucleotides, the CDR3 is TGCAGCGGCCAGCTAGCGGGAGTCTACGAGCAGTACTTC. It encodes CSGQLAGVYEQYF.

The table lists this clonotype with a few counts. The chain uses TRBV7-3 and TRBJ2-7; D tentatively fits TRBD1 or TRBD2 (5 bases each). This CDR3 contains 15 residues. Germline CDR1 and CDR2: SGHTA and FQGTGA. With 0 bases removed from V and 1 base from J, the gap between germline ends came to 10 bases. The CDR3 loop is CASSLTPGPSYEQYF. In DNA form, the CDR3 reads TGTGCCAGCAGCTTAACGCCGGGACCTTCCTACGAGCAGTACTTC.

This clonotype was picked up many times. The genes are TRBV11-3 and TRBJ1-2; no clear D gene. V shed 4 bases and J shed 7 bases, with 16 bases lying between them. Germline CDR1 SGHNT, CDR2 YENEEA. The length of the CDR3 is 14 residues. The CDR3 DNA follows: TGTGCCAGCAGCTCCCCCCCATTCGGGGTTGGCTACACCTTC. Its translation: CASSSPPFGVGYTF.

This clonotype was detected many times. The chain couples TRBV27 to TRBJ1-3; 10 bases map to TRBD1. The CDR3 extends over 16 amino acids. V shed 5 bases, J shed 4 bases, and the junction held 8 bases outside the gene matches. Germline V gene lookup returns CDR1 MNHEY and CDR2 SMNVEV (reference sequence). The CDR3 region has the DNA TGTGCCAGCAGTCCGCCGACAGGGGGCCTGGGAAACACCATATATTTT. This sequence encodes CASSPPTGGLGNTIYF.

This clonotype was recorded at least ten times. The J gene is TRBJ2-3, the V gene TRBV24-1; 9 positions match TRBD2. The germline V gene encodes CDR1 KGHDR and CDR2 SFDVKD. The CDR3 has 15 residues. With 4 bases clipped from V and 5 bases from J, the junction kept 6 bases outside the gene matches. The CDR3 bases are TGTGCCACCAGTGAGATGGCGGGAGGGGGAGATACGCAGTATTTT. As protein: CATSEMAGGGDTQYF.

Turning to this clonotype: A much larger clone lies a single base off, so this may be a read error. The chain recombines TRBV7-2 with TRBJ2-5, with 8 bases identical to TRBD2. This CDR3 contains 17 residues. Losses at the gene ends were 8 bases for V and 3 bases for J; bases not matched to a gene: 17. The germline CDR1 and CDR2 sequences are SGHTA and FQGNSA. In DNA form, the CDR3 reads TGTGCCAGCTCACCACCCCAGAGCGGGAGCATCGAAGAGACCCAGTACTTC. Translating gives CASSPPQSGSIEETQYF.

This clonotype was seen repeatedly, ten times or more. The CDR3, as DNA: TGTGCCATCAGTGAGCCAGCCGGGACAGGGGAGACCCAGTACTTC. It codes for CAISEPAGTGETQYF. The chain carries TRBV10-3 and TRBJ2-5; TRBD1 aligns across 9 bases. The CDR3 contains 15 residues. The germline V gene encodes CDR1 ENHRY and CDR2 SYGVKD. V was clipped by 2 bases and J by 5 bases; unmatched bases: 6.

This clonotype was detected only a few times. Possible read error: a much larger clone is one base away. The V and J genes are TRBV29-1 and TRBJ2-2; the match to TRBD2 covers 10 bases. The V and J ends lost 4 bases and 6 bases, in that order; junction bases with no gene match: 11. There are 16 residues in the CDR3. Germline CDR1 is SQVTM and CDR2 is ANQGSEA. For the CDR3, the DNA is TGCAGCGTTGGAACAATAGCGGGAGGAGGTGCCGGGGAGCTGTTTTTT. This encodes CSVGTIAGGGAGELFF.